This TCR beta chain is drawn from a study of T cell repertoires in cytomegalovirus infection. Overall study: Public TCR beta signatures marked donors with CMV infection and the matching HLA. Study outcomes and limitations: Dominating the ex vivo response were TCR beta clonotypes that were CMV-specific and HLA-C-restricted. Carriers of CMV and the relevant HLA type were discriminated by public TCR beta frequency.

Turning to this clonotype: Antigen: not known.

V lost 5 bases to trimming and J lost 1 base, with 11 bases between them. The germline V gene encodes CDR1 MNHEY and CDR2 SMNVEV (reference sequence). This CDR3 contains 14 residues. TCRdb reanalysed the reads using MiXCR and keeps one entry per CDR3 protein. The sample records roughly 720,000 distinct CDR3 sequences, under 40% being singletons. Sequencing was done on a sample of PBMCs. The rearrangement uses TRBV27 and TRBJ1-2; D ambiguous. The TCR sequence derives from a human donor in good health (CMV status not recorded). Some clones in this sample may be carry-over from other donors' samples. The CDR3 loop is CASSHRKLNYGYTF. CDR3 DNA: TGTGCCAGCAGTCACAGAAAACTTAACTATGGCTACACCTTC.